This T cell receptor beta chain comes out of a study of cytomegalovirus exposure and HLA in healthy donors. Turning to this clone: Its antigen is currently unknown.

Germline V gene data show CDR1 as MDHEN and CDR2 as SYDVKM. The CDR3 is made up of 16 amino acids. Trimming cost V 5 bases and J 2 bases, with 19 bases left between them. Overall study results and limits: Presence/absence analyses took donor sequencing depth as roughly uniform. An analysis was carried out later, and it reportedly showed fewer N-insertions in an Asian-associated ancestry cluster than the 666-donor mean.

PCR primers comprised 60 Vbeta and 13 Jbeta primers. The data were produced by immunoSEQ multiplex PCR, yet TCRdb's version contains in-frame clones alone and is incomplete. The data hold under 85,000 clones, with over 75% observed a single time. The gene calls are TRBV28 and TRBJ2-7, with D tentatively TRBD1 (6 bases). Sample: PBMCs. The clonotype comes from a woman younger than 45 in good health and CMV-seronegative. Here the CDR3 DNA reads TGTGCCAGCAGTCCCCGGACTCTCCCAGGGGCCTACGAGCAGTACTTC. Encoded protein: CASSPRTLPGAYEQYF. Full variable domain (outside the CDR3, taken from reference TRBV28 and TRBJ2-7): DVKVTQSSRYLVKRTGEKVFLECVQDMDHENMFWYRQDPGLGLRLIYFSYDVKMKEKGDIPEGYSVSREKKERFSLILESASTNQTSMYLCASSPRTLPGAYEQYFGPGTRLTVT.